These 2 T cell receptor beta chains were sequenced from one sample in a study of T cell responses to AZD1222 COVID-19 vaccine. Sequencing was performed with immunoSEQ multiplex PCR; in TCRdb, only in-frame clones are kept and a portion is missing. The profile shows about 130,000 clones, 93% of them singletons. Sequenced material: peripheral blood, taken on day 0 of AZD1222 vaccination. The receptors were sampled from an adult in good health.

The V and J genes are TRBV5-1 and TRBJ1-3, with D unresolved. Between the trimmed V and J ends, which lost 4 bases and 0 bases, there was a span of 14 bases. The CDR3 is 16 amino acids. The germline V gene encodes CDR1 SGHRS and CDR2 YFSETQ. CDR3: CASSPSTASSGNTIYF. CDR3 in DNA: TGCGCCAGCAGCCCCTCCACAGCGAGCTCTGGAAACACCATATATTTT. Filled out from reference TRBV5-1 and TRBJ1-3, the complete variable domain reads KAGVTQTPRYLIKTRGQQVTLSCSPISGHRSVSWYQQTPGQGLQFLFEYFSETQRNKGNFPGRFSGRQFSNSRSEMNVSTLELGDSALYLCASSPSTASSGNTIYFGEGSWLTVV.

The chain uses TRBV7-9 and TRBJ1-1; D ambiguous. The V gene's germline CDR1 is SEHNR and CDR2 FQNEAQ (reference sequence). Trimming cost V 3 bases and J 4 bases, with 6 bases left between them. CDR3 length: 12 residues. CDR3 DNA sequence: TGTGCCAGCAGCTTCGGGGTCACTGAAGCTTTCTTT. Its protein product is CASSFGVTEAFF.